This TCR beta chain was recorded in a study of blood T cells in healthy people across ages. This clonotype was found a few times. Using a J-beta primer mix together with a sample-barcoded 5' primer, a second PCR was run for roughly 7 to 12 cycles. From each sample, at least 2.5 million paired-end reads containing CDR3 were obtained. Via MiXCR, TCRdb re-called the 5' RACE reads, giving one row per CDR3 protein. Of about 1,400,000 distinct CDR3 sequences listed, approximately 42% are singletons. In terms of origin and age, donors were healthy Caucasian individuals from Russia aged about 6 to 90. Trimming shortened V by 7 bases and J by 9 bases, and 16 bases separated the two germline ends. CDR3 length: 12 residues.

The sequence was obtained from a woman aged 18 to 35 in good health. V is TRBV12-3 or TRBV12-4 and J is TRBJ2-7; D remains unclear. The specimen was blood. CDR3 in DNA: TGTGCCAGCACCGAAGACCCAGGAAGGCAGTACTTC. Its protein product is CASTEDPGRQYF.